This passage covers 25 T cell receptor beta chains from one sample sequenced in a study of T-cell reconstitution after alpha-beta-depleted transplantation in children. The authors prepared the TCRbeta library with unique molecular identifiers. Each CDR3 protein gets one entry after TCRdb re-called the PCR reads with MiXCR. In the table there are roughly 220,000 distinct CDR3 sequences, approximately 12% of which are singletons. Sequencing was performed on PBMCs from the stem cell graft donor, taken from the stem cell graft. Every receptor here comes from a human donor who donated a stem cell graft to a child with acute lymphoblastic leukemia.

This chain joins TRBV12-3 or TRBV12-4 and TRBJ2-2; D gene uncertain. Trimming removed 7 bases from V and 5 bases from J, with 8 bases in between. The CDR3 runs to 12 residues. CDR3 sequence reads: CASKGETGELFF. The CDR3 DNA is TGTGCCAGCAAAGGCGAGACCGGGGAGCTGTTTTTT.

The sample holds many counts of this clonotype. The CDR3 DNA is TGCAGCGTTTGGAGTGTCTCCTACGAGCAGTACTTC. Protein product: CSVWSVSYEQYF. This chain uses TRBV29-1 with TRBJ2-7; no definite D call. CDR1 SQVTM and CDR2 ANQGSEA come from the germline V gene. The V and J ends lost 5 bases and 0 bases respectively, with 8 bases between them. The CDR3 is 12 residues long.

In its sample, this clonotype was seen many times. V is TRBV5-1 and J is TRBJ1-2, with unresolved D. V shed 0 bases and J shed 7 bases, with 13 bases lying between them. Looked up from germline, CDR1 is SGHRS and CDR2 is YFSETQ. The CDR3 sequence is 14 residues long. This chain's CDR3 is CASSLAHQRGGYTF. CDR3 DNA: TGCGCCAGCAGCTTGGCCCACCAACGTGGTGGCTACACCTTC.

This clonotype showed up many times. The gene calls are TRBV12-3 or TRBV12-4 and TRBJ2-1; 16 bases align to TRBD2. The CDR3 is 21 amino acids. V shed 1 base, J shed 3 bases, and the junction held 12 bases outside the gene matches. CDR3 DNA: TGTGCCAGCAGTTTAGTAACCAGGTGGGGGACTAGCGGGAGGGTCTACAATGAGCAGTTCTTC. It yields the protein CASSLVTRWGTSGRVYNEQFF.

The chain is built from TRBV19 and TRBJ1-1, with a possible D match to TRBD1 (5 bases). Between the trimmed V and J ends, which lost 6 bases and 5 bases, there was a span of 16 bases. CDR1 is LNHDA, CDR2 SQIVND, per germline (reference sequence). The CDR3 sequence is 14 residues long. Here the CDR3 reads CASRERVRETEAFF. The DNA for the CDR3 is TGTGCCAGTAGGGAACGCGTCAGGGAAACTGAAGCTTTCTTT. The whole variable domain, filled in from reference TRBV19 and TRBJ1-1, reads DGGITQSPKYLFRKEGQNVTLSCEQNLNHDAMYWYRQDPGQGLRLIYYSQIVNDFQKGDIAEGYSVSREKKESFPLTVTSAQKNPTAFYLCASRERVRETEAFFGQGTRLTVV.

This clonotype was observed at least ten times. The gene calls are TRBV7-9 and TRBJ1-1, with D uncertain. The CDR3 is 14 residues long. CDR1 and CDR2 (germline): SEHNR, FQNEAQ (reference sequence). The V end was cut by 0 bases, the J end by 7 bases, with 12 bases between. The CDR3 nucleotides are TGTGCCAGCAGCTTAGCCGGAGGGCACAGTGAAGCTTTCTTT. Encoded protein: CASSLAGGHSEAFF.

This clonotype was seen at least ten times. The J gene is TRBJ2-2, the V gene TRBV12-3 or TRBV12-4, with 10 bases lining up with TRBD2. V lost 4 bases to trimming and J lost 7 bases; unmatched junction nucleotides: 6. This CDR3 spans 15 amino acids. CDR3 in amino acids: CASSSAGGIGGELFF. As DNA, the CDR3 is TGTGCCAGCAGTTCAGCGGGGGGGATCGGCGGGGAGCTGTTTTTT.

There are many counts of this clonotype. This chain's CDR3 is CASNTLVTDTQYF. As DNA, the CDR3 is TGTGCCAGCAATACCCTGGTCACAGATACGCAGTATTTT. V usage is TRBV28 and J usage is TRBJ2-3, with unresolved D. V dropped 7 bases and J dropped 2 bases, with 10 bases sitting between them. Looked up from germline, CDR1 is MDHEN and CDR2 is SYDVKM. The CDR3 runs to 13 residues.

The gene calls are TRBV19 and TRBJ2-1; D gene unclear. Germline V lookup: CDR1 LNHDA, CDR2 SQIVND (reference sequence). The germline V and J ends were trimmed by 7 bases and 1 base, with 14 bases remaining between them. CDR3 length equals 15 residues. Written as DNA, the CDR3 is TGTGCCAGTAATTTCGGCGCGACATCCTACAATGAGCAGTTCTTC. It encodes CASNFGATSYNEQFF. Full variable domain (outside the CDR3, taken from reference TRBV19 and TRBJ2-1): DGGITQSPKYLFRKEGQNVTLSCEQNLNHDAMYWYRQDPGQGLRLIYYSQIVNDFQKGDIAEGYSVSREKKESFPLTVTSAQKNPTAFYLCASNFGATSYNEQFFGPGTRLTVL.

This clonotype has a count of ten or more. J is TRBJ2-4 and V is TRBV28; TRBD2 matches 8 bases. The CDR3 is 14 amino acids. Germline V gene sequence: CDR1 MDHEN, CDR2 SYDVKM. V lost 5 bases, J lost 2 bases, and 2 bases stayed unmatched. The chain's CDR3 is CASSRTSSKNIQYF. CDR3 nucleotide sequence: TGTGCCAGCAGTCGGACTAGCTCCAAAAACATTCAGTACTTC.

This clonotype was counted at least ten times. The V and J genes are TRBV7-2 and TRBJ1-1; tentatively, D is TRBD1 (6 bases). This CDR3 contains 14 residues. The V and J ends lost 5 bases and 5 bases respectively, with 15 bases between them. Germline loops: CDR1 SGHTA, CDR2 FQGNSA. The CDR3 sequence is CASSLRARGTEAFF. Written as DNA, the CDR3 is TGTGCCAGCAGCCTGAGGGCCAGGGGTACTGAAGCTTTCTTT.

Many counts were recorded for this clonotype. The chain has TRBV28 and TRBJ2-7; TRBD2 matches 14 bases. Trimming removed 5 bases from V and 11 bases from J; junction bases left unmatched: 11. The V gene's germline CDR1 is MDHEN and CDR2 SYDVKM. CDR3 size: 15 residues. The CDR3 DNA is TGTGCCAGCAGTCCTAGCGGGACTAGCGGGAGAAGGGAGTACTTC. Its protein product is CASSPSGTSGRREYF.

This clonotype was seen many times. This chain links TRBV28 with TRBJ2-1; D call uncertain. Germline CDR1 and CDR2: MDHEN and SYDVKM. The CDR3 contains 16 residues. The ends were cut back, 2 bases at V and 3 bases at J, with 14 bases in the middle. The CDR3 reads CASSLRSHFIYNEQFF. In nucleotides, the CDR3 is TGTGCCAGCAGTTTAAGGTCCCATTTCATCTACAATGAGCAGTTCTTC. The full variable domain, its missing parts supplied by reference TRBV28 and TRBJ2-1, is DVKVTQSSRYLVKRTGEKVFLECVQDMDHENMFWYRQDPGLGLRLIYFSYDVKMKEKGDIPEGYSVSREKKERFSLILESASTNQTSMYLCASSLRSHFIYNEQFFGPGTRLTVL.

Ten or more counts support this clonotype. The chain recombines TRBV18 with TRBJ2-5; unclear D gene. The CDR3 loop spans 11 amino acids. Germline V gene lookup returns CDR1 KGHSH and CDR2 LQKENI. V lost 8 bases to trimming and J lost 2 bases, with 6 bases between them. CDR3 sequence (DNA): TGTGCCAGCAGCCCTCAAGAGACCCAGTACTTC. This translates into CASSPQETQYF.

This clonotype has ten or more counts. The genes are TRBV6-5 and TRBJ1-5; D is uncertain. Trimming left V 3 bases short and J 3 bases short, with 6 bases between. Germline V gene data show CDR1 as MNHEY and CDR2 as SVGAGI. This CDR3 has 13 amino acids. The CDR3 DNA is TGTGCCAGCAGTTATAAAGACAATCAGCCCCAGCATTTT. Translated, it gives CASSYKDNQPQHF.

This clonotype was seen many times. This sequence joins TRBV12-3 or TRBV12-4 and TRBJ2-7, with a weak D call TRBD1 (6 bases). V dropped 4 bases and J dropped 1 base, with 11 bases sitting between them. This CDR3 has 14 residues. CDR3: CASSSGTSSYEQYF. The CDR3 DNA reads TGTGCCAGCAGTTCCGGGACATCTTCCTACGAGCAGTACTTC.

This clonotype was counted many times. The J gene is TRBJ2-5, the V gene TRBV7-2; D is possibly TRBD1 or TRBD2 (5 bases each). This CDR3 comprises 15 residues. Looked up from germline, CDR1 is SGHTA and CDR2 is FQGNSA. Trimming took 1 base from V and 6 from J, leaving 15 bases between them. CDR3 amino acids: CASSLVSATGQTQYF. The CDR3 region has the DNA TGTGCCAGCAGCTTAGTATCGGCCACGGGGCAGACCCAGTACTTC.

This clonotype was found many times. V is TRBV20-1 and J is TRBJ2-2; 9 bases map to TRBD2. Germline CDR1 and CDR2: DFQATT and SNEGSKA (reference sequence). The CDR3 is 16 residues long. The ends lost 2 bases at V and 2 bases at J; junction bases unmatched: 6. For the CDR3, the DNA is TGCAGTGCTAGAATAGCGGGGGCGATAAACACCGGGGAGCTGTTTTTT. It codes for CSARIAGAINTGELFF.

This clonotype has ten or more counts. The rearrangement uses TRBV20-1 and TRBJ1-5; the D gene is possibly TRBD1 (5 bases). Germline V CDR1 and CDR2: DFQATT, SNEGSKA (reference sequence). Trimming stripped 0 bases from V and 2 bases from J, with 14 bases between. This CDR3 is built from 16 residues. The CDR3 nucleotides read TGCAGTGCTAGAGATCCTGCAGGGTGGGGCAATCAGCCCCAGCATTTT. It encodes CSARDPAGWGNQPQHF.

The gene calls are TRBV20-1 and TRBJ2-7; 7 nucleotides match TRBD1. This CDR3 is 12 amino acids long. From germline, CDR1 is DFQATT and CDR2 SNEGSKA (reference sequence). J gave up 6 bases and V 3 bases, and 5 bases lay outside the gene matches. The CDR3 reads CSASSDRAEQYF. The CDR3, as DNA: TGCAGTGCTAGCTCAGACAGGGCCGAGCAGTACTTC.

This clonotype has at least ten counts. This rearrangement joins TRBV7-2 to TRBJ1-6; perhaps TRBD1 as D (5 bases). Germline-derived CDR1 and CDR2 are SGHTA and FQGNSA. Trimming shortened V by 1 base and J by 13 bases, and 11 bases separated the two germline ends. This CDR3 region has 13 residues. Here the CDR3 reads CASSLGGRPPLHF. The CDR3, as DNA: TGTGCCAGCAGCTTAGGGGGCCGCCCCCCCCTCCACTTT.

This clonotype was counted at least ten times. V usage is TRBV4-3 and J usage is TRBJ2-3; 7 bases match TRBD2. V lost 2 bases to trimming and J lost 2 bases; unmatched junction nucleotides: 7. The CDR3 runs to 16 residues. Per the germline V gene, CDR1 is LGHNA and CDR2 is YSLEER. The CDR3 loop reads CASSQKLAASTDTQYF. The CDR3 coding sequence is TGCGCCAGCAGCCAAAAGCTAGCGGCATCCACAGATACGCAGTATTTT.

With respect to this clonotype: A much more abundant neighbour one base away suggests this may be a read error. The gene calls are TRBV24-1 and TRBJ2-1; 11 nucleotides align to TRBD2. CDR1 is KGHDR and CDR2 is SFDVKD in the germline V gene. The CDR3 is 17 amino acids. The CDR3 reads CATGDYGLAGDYNEQFF. The CDR3 DNA reads TGTGCCACCGGTGACTACGGACTAGCGGGTGATTACAATGAGCAGTTCTTC.

This clonotype was recorded many times. The rearrangement links TRBV18 to TRBJ1-1; 9 positions agree with TRBD1. Per germline, CDR1 KGHSH and CDR2 LQKENI. After removal of 5 bases from V and 0 bases from J, the junction contained 4 bases not matched to a gene. CDR3 length equals 15 residues. CDR3 in DNA: TGTGCCAGCTCAGAAGGACAGGGGTTGAACACTGAAGCTTTCTTT. Protein product: CASSEGQGLNTEAFF. The full variable domain, completed using reference TRBV18 and TRBJ1-1, is NAGVMQNPRHLVRRRGQEARLRCSPMKGHSHVYWYRQLPEEGLKFMVYLQKENIIDESGMPKERFSAEFPKEGPSILRIQQVVRGDSAAYFCASSEGQGLNTEAFFGQGTRLTVV.

This clonotype was recorded many times. This chain connects TRBV5-1 to TRBJ2-5, with TRBD1 matching over 8 bases. Per the germline V gene, CDR1 is SGHRS and CDR2 is YFSETQ. The J segment lost 5 bases and the V segment lost 5 bases, leaving 11 bases of the junction unmatched. The CDR3 spans 15 residues. CDR3: CASRPDPRGQETQYF. The CDR3 coding sequence is TGCGCCAGCAGGCCGGACCCCAGGGGGCAGGAGACCCAGTACTTC.